These T cell receptor beta chains were read from a single sample in a study of blood T cell repertoires in COVID-19. The assay was immunoSEQ multiplex PCR, and TCRdb's table has in-frame clones only and misses some. This table has 200,000 to 250,000 clones, 92% appearing once. The sample was peripheral blood. These TCRs come from a man aged 25 to 40 with acute or convalescent COVID-19. Each CDR3 is given with its conserved first and last residue. A D gene is named only where the DNA matches it firmly. Clone size is not always given. Where it is, it says once, few, many or a class for expanded clones.

- | - | TRBJ2-7 | TRBV5-4 | TGTGCCAGCAGCTTGGACAGGCTGGAGCAGTACTTC | CASSLDRLEQYF
- | TRBD1 | TRBJ1-5 | TRBV30 | TGTGCCTGGAGCGACAAGGGGAGAGGGGACAGTCAGCCCCAGCATTTT | CAWSDKGRGDSQPQHF
- | - | TRBJ1-1 | TRBV6-1 | TGTGCCAGCAGTGAAGTGTTGGTGGCGGGCACTGAAGCTTTCTTT | CASSEVLVAGTEAFF
- | - | TRBJ2-5 | TRBV4-1 | TGCGCCAGCAGCCAAGCCCTTGAGCGGCAAGAGACCCAGTACTTC | CASSQALERQETQYF
- | TRBD1 | TRBJ2-1 | TRBV19 | TGTGCCAGTAGTGCCAATCGGGGAACAGGGGGCGCGGGCAATGAGCAGTTCTTC | CASSANRGTGGAGNEQFF
once | TRBD1 | TRBJ1-2 | TRBV28 | TGTGCCAGCAGCCTAGGAGGGGGCTTGTATGGCTACACCTTC | CASSLGGGLYGYTF
once | TRBD1 | TRBJ2-5 | TRBV6-6 | TGTGCCAGCAGTCCTCCGGGACAGGGTGGGGAGACCCAGTACTTC | CASSPPGQGGETQYF
- | - | TRBJ2-7 | TRBV2 | TGTGCCAGCAGTCCACAGGACTTC | CASSPQDF
- | TRBD2 | TRBJ2-7 | TRBV3-1/TRBV3-2 | TGTGCCAGCAGCCAAGGCCGGACTAGCGGGAGCTACGAGCAGTACTTC | CASSQGRTSGSYEQYF
- | TRBD1 | TRBJ1-5 | TRBV7-2 | TGTGCCAGCTCCCTACAGGGGACGACTAGCAATCAGCCCCAGCATTTT | CASSLQGTTSNQPQHF
- | TRBD1 | TRBJ2-2 | TRBV5-6 | TGTGCCAGCAGCGTGGACAGGGATACCGGGGAGCTGTTTTTT | CASSVDRDTGELFF
- | TRBD2 | TRBJ2-1 | TRBV5-4 | TGTGCCAGCAGCCTCGTGGATAGCGGGCCCAATGAGCAGTTCTTC | CASSLVDSGPNEQFF
- | TRBD1 | TRBJ1-2 | TRBV5-1 | TGCGCCAGCAGCTTGTCAGTGACAGGGGATGTCGACTATGGCTACACCTTC | CASSLSVTGDVDYGYTF
- | - | TRBJ2-6 | TRBV5-1 | TGCGCCAGCAGCAGAAAACAGGGAGCGGCCAACGTCCTGACTTTC | CASSRKQGAANVLTF
- | - | TRBJ2-5 | TRBV9 | TGTGCCAGCAGCCGTGGTTTACAAGTCCAAGAGACCCAGTACTTC | CASSRGLQVQETQYF
- | TRBD2 | TRBJ2-3 | TRBV27 | TGTGCCAGCAGTTTAAGGACTAGCGGGAGGATAAGGACAGATACGCAGTATTTT | CASSLRTSGRIRTDTQYF
- | - | TRBJ1-3 | TRBV9 | TGTGCCAGCAGCGTGGGGAGTCAGACTGCTGGAAACACCATATATTTT | CASSVGSQTAGNTIYF
once | TRBD2 | TRBJ2-1 | TRBV4-2 | TGTGCCAGCAGCCAGGGACTAGCGGAGGGGGATGAGCAGTTCTTC | CASSQGLAEGDEQFF
- | - | TRBJ1-4 | TRBV30 | TGTGCCTGGAGTGTAAGCCTCAAGATGATGGACAGAGAAAAACTGTTTTTT | CAWSVSLKMMDREKLFF
- | - | TRBJ2-7 | TRBV2 | TGTGCCAGCAAAATTGCGGACTTAGGGTTCAACGAGCAGTACTTC | CASKIADLGFNEQYF
once | - | TRBJ1-5 | TRBV18 | TGTGCCAGCTCACCACCAGGGGTCAATCAGCCCCAGCATTTT | CASSPPGVNQPQHF
- | TRBD1 | TRBJ1-5 | TRBV3-1/TRBV3-2 | TGTGCCAGCAGCCGAGGACAGGGGAGGTATCAGCCCCAGCATTTT | CASSRGQGRYQPQHF
- | TRBD1 | TRBJ1-5 | TRBV5-6 | TGTGCCAGTGCAGGGGGTCGCAATCAGCCCCAGCATTTT | CASAGGRNQPQHF
- | - | TRBJ1-2 | TRBV9 | TGTGCCAGCAGCCTTCCAGAATATGGCTACACCTTC | CASSLPEYGYTF
- | - | TRBJ2-1 | TRBV28 | TGTGCCAGCAGTTTAGGTGGGGCGCTCTCCTACAATGAGCAGTTCTTC | CASSLGGALSYNEQFF
- | - | TRBJ2-5 | TRBV3-1/TRBV3-2 | TGTGCCAGCAGCCAAGATGGCTTGGAGACCCAGTACTTC | CASSQDGLETQYF
- | - | TRBJ1-5 | TRBV28 | TGTGCCAGCAGTCTCAGGGTTCAGCCCCAGCATTTT | CASSLRVQPQHF
- | - | TRBJ1-1 | TRBV5-5 | TGTGCCAGCAGCTTGGCCCCACAGATTGAAGCTTTCTTT | CASSLAPQIEAFF
- | TRBD1 | TRBJ1-5 | TRBV25-1 | TGTGCCAGCACAGGGGGCGCGGGCAATCAGCCCCAGCATTTT | CASTGGAGNQPQHF
- | TRBD1 | TRBJ1-4 | TRBV19 | TGTGCCAGTAGTACCCTATCGACAGGGGGAGAAAAACTGTTTTTT | CASSTLSTGGEKLFF
- | - | TRBJ1-6 | TRBV2 | TGTGCCAGCAGTGCCAGACTGAATTCACCCCTCCACTTT | CASSARLNSPLHF
once | TRBD2 | TRBJ2-3 | TRBV11-2 | TGTGCCAGCAGCTTAGGTCGGGCTAGCGGGAGGGTTAAGACAGATACGCAGTATTTT | CASSLGRASGRVKTDTQYF
- | TRBD2 | TRBJ2-1 | TRBV28 | TGTGCCAGCAGTTTAAGGGCTAGCGGGAACGCTGAGCAGTTCTTC | CASSLRASGNAEQFF
- | TRBD1 | TRBJ1-6 | TRBV2 | TGTGCCAGCAGTTACTCGCGACAGGGGTCGGATTCACCCCTCCACTTT | CASSYSRQGSDSPLHF
- | - | TRBJ2-5 | TRBV19 | TGTGCCAGTAGCATACAGGATAAAAAAGAGACCCAGTACTTC | CASSIQDKKETQYF
once | TRBD2 | TRBJ2-2 | TRBV7-9 | TGTGCCAGCAGCTCAGGGACTAGCGGGGAGCTGTTTTTT | CASSSGTSGELFF
once | - | TRBJ2-3 | TRBV7-8 | TGTGCCAGCAGCTCCCCCTTCAGCGGGAGCACAGATACGCAGTATTTT | CASSSPFSGSTDTQYF
- | - | TRBJ2-7 | TRBV6-5 | TGTGCCAGCAGTTACACGGTGGGGGGACTCGAGCAGTACTTC | CASSYTVGGLEQYF
- | - | TRBJ2-3 | TRBV29-1 | TGCAGCGTTGACTCTGAGGCTGTGGATACGCAGTATTTT | CSVDSEAVDTQYF
- | - | TRBJ1-2 | TRBV7-2 | TGTGCCAGCAGCTTAGCGGGGCAGACACTCGCTAACTATGGCTACACCTTC | CASSLAGQTLANYGYTF
- | - | TRBJ1-4 | TRBV24-1 | TGTGCCACCTCGTCCAGGACTTTTGAAAAACTGTTTTTT | CATSSRTFEKLFF
- | TRBD1 | TRBJ1-4 | TRBV9 | TGTGCCAGCAGCCGGGGGACAGGTAATGAAAAACTGTTTTTT | CASSRGTGNEKLFF
once | TRBD2 | TRBJ2-1 | TRBV28 | TGTGCCAGCAGTTTAGGGAGGGACCCTTACAATGAGCAGTTCTTC | CASSLGRDPYNEQFF
- | - | TRBJ2-6 | TRBV2 | TGTGCCACCCATGCGGGTACCGGGGCCAACGTCCTGACTTTC | CATHAGTGANVLTF
- | - | TRBJ1-1 | TRBV19 | TGTGCCAGTAGTCCGGACTACAGCATACCCTTGAACACTGAAGCTTTCTTT | CASSPDYSIPLNTEAFF
once | TRBD1 | TRBJ2-7 | TRBV18 | TGTGCCAGCTCCCTGGACAGGGCCTCCTACGAGCAGTACTTC | CASSLDRASYEQYF
- | TRBD2 | TRBJ2-1 | TRBV7-3 | TGTGCCAGCAGCCCTAGCGGGGGGGCCGGAAATGAGCAGTTCTTC | CASSPSGGAGNEQFF